This T cell receptor (beta chain) derives from a study of T cell repertoires in cytomegalovirus infection. About the research overall: Selection of CMV epitopes for the study included recently identified HLA-C-restricted and well-studied HLA-B-restricted ones. From public TCR beta signatures came an indication of both CMV infection and matching HLA type. Study-level findings and limits: Totalled public TCR beta family frequency picked out people who carried CMV plus the relevant HLA. Ex vivo, HLA-C-restricted CMV-specific TCR beta clonotypes prevailed over the rest of the response.

TCRdb analysed the reads with MiXCR anew, one entry per CDR3 protein. The sample carries roughly 78,000 distinct CDR3 sequences, about 37% recorded once. This clonotype was observed a handful of times. Antigen unknown. The CDR3 sequence is 14 residues long. From germline, CDR1 is SEHNR and CDR2 FQNEAQ (reference sequence). V lost 3 bases to trimming and J lost 9 bases, with 15 bases between them. V usage is TRBV7-9 and J usage is TRBJ2-1; D is possibly TRBD2 (5 bases). This clonotype originated in a human donor in good health (CMV status not recorded). Some clones in this sample may be carry-over from other donors' samples. The sample was CD8+ T cells from cultured PBMCs, taken from culture after CMV antigen stimulation. The CDR3 coding sequence is TGTGCCAGCAGCTTTCACCTCGGGGTGGGTGAGCAGTTCTTC. Its protein is CASSFHLGVGEQFF.